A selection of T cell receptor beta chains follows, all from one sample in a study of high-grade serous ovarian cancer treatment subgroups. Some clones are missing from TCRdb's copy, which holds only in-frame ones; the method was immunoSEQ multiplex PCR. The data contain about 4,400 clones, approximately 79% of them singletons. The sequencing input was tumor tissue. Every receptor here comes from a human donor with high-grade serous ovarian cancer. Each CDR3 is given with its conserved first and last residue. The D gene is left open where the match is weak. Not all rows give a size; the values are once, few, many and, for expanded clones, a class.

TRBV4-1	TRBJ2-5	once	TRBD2	CASSLGTRDAQETQYF	TGCGCCAGCAGCCTCGGGACTAGGGACGCCCAAGAGACCCAGTACTTC
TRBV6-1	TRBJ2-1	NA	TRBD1	CASRGRTGNEQFF	TGTGCCAGCAGGGGGAGGACAGGGAATGAGCAGTTCTTC
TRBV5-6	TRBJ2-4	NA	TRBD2	CASSFGTSGRRNIQYF	TGTGCCAGCAGCTTCGGGACTAGCGGGAGGAGAAACATTCAGTACTTC
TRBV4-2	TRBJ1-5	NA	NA	CASSQAGDQPQHF	TGTGCCAGCAGCCAAGCAGGGGATCAGCCCCAGCATTTT
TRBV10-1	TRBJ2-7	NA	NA	CASSESSRGAPYEQYF	TGCGCCAGCAGTGAGTCGTCCAGGGGGGCACCCTACGAGCAGTACTTC
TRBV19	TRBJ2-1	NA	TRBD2	CASGERGWNEQFF	TGTGCCAGTGGTGAGCGGGGCTGGAATGAGCAGTTCTTC
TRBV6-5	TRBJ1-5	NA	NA	CASSPRGLHQPQHF	TGTGCCAGCAGTCCCCGGGGCCTCCATCAGCCCCAGCATTTT
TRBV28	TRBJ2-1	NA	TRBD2	CASSTVLAGSHNEQFF	TGTGCCAGCAGTACTGTACTAGCGGGATCCCACAATGAGCAGTTCTTC
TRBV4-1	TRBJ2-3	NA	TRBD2	CASSQSGGSGRAPDTQYF	TGCGCCAGCAGCCAATCGGGGGGAAGCGGGAGGGCCCCAGATACGCAGTATTTT
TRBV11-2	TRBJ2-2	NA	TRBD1	CASSLSGGASGELFF	TGTGCCAGCAGCTTATCAGGGGGCGCCTCCGGGGAGCTGTTTTTT
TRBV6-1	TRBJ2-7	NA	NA	CASSEFLTGYLAYEQYF	TGTGCCAGCAGTGAATTCTTAACGGGGTACCTCGCCTACGAGCAGTACTTC
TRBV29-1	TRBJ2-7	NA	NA	CSARYSSYEQYF	TGCAGCGCGCGATACAGCTCCTACGAGCAGTACTTC
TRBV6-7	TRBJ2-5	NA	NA	CASSGPNQETQYF	TGTGCCAGCTCGGGCCCCAACCAAGAGACCCAGTACTTC
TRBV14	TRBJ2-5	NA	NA	CASSQNSNQYF	TGTGCCAGCAGCCAGAATAGTAACCAGTACTTC
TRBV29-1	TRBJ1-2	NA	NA	CSVAGYTF	TGCAGCGTTGCCGGCTACACCTTC
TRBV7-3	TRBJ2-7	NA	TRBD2	CASSLLAGEKQYF	TGTGCCAGCAGCTTACTAGCGGGAGAGAAGCAGTACTTC
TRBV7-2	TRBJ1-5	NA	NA	CASSLRSQPQHF	TGTGCCAGCAGCTTAAGGTCCCAGCCCCAGCATTTT
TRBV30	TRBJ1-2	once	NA	CACRRQLTNYGYTF	TGTGCCTGCCGGAGACAGTTGACTAACTATGGCTACACCTTC
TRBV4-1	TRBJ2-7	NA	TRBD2	CASSRSGRAGDYEQYF	TGCGCCAGCAGCAGGAGCGGGAGGGCTGGTGACTACGAGCAGTACTTC
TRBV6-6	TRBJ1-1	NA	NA	CASSWGAGSTEAFF	TGTGCCAGCAGCTGGGGGGCAGGGAGCACTGAAGCTTTCTTT
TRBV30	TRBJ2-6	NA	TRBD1	CAWIRDRTRSGANVLTF	TGTGCCTGGATTCGGGACAGGACCAGGTCTGGGGCCAACGTCCTGACTTTC
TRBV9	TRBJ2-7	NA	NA	CASSLLAGSSYEQYF	TGTGCCAGCAGCCTTCTGGCGGGGAGCTCCTACGAGCAGTACTTC
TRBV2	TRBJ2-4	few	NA	CASSERDFALAKNIQYF	TGTGCCAGCAGTGAAAGGGACTTTGCATTAGCCAAAAACATTCAGTACTTC
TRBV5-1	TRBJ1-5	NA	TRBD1	CASRGGTGGNQPQHF	TGCGCCAGCAGGGGGGGGACAGGGGGGAATCAGCCCCAGCATTTT
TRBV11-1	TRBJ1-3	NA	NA	CASSPGQVSGNTIYF	TGTGCCAGCAGCCCAGGACAAGTCTCTGGAAACACCATATATTTT
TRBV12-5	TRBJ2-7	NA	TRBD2	CASGRTSGASRPYEQYF	TGTGCTAGTGGTCGGACTAGCGGGGCTTCACGTCCCTACGAGCAGTACTTC
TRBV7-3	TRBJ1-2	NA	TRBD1	CASSLGDREGYTF	TGTGCCAGCAGCTTAGGGGACAGGGAGGGCTACACCTTC
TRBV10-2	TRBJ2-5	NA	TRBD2	CASSVSFSGGVAETQYF	TGCGCCAGCAGTGTTTCATTTAGCGGGGGGGTTGCGGAGACCCAGTACTTC
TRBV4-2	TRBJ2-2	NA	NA	CASSTRGQATGELFF	TGTGCCAGCAGCACCCGCGGACAAGCCACCGGGGAGCTGTTTTTT
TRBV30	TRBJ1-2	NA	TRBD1	CARGWTGAYGYTF	TGTGCCCGGGGATGGACAGGTGCCTATGGCTACACCTTC
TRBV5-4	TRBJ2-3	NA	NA	CASTISEIGDTQYF	TGTGCCAGCACCATTAGTGAGATTGGAGATACGCAGTATTTT
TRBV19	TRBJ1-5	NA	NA	CASSIWIGNQPQHF	TGTGCCAGTAGTATATGGATAGGGAATCAGCCCCAGCATTTT
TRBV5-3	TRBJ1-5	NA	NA	CASSYSDSNQPQHF	TGTGCCAGCAGCTACTCCGATAGCAATCAGCCCCAGCATTTT
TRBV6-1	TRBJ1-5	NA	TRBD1	CASSERQGRQPQHF	TGTGCCAGCAGTGAAAGACAGGGTAGGCAGCCCCAGCATTTT
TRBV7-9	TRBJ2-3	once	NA	CASSSSRFSTDTQYF	TGTGCCAGCAGCTCCTCAAGATTTAGCACAGATACGCAGTATTTT
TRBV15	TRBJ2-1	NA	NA	CATSVGPHNEQFF	TGTGCCACCAGCGTAGGACCCCACAATGAGCAGTTCTTC
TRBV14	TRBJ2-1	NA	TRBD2	CASNPAGLAQYNEQFF	TGTGCCAGCAATCCTGCCGGACTAGCGCAATACAATGAGCAGTTCTTC
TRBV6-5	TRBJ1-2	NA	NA	CASSYSLQINYGYTF	TGTGCCAGCAGTTACTCGTTGCAGATTAACTATGGCTACACCTTC
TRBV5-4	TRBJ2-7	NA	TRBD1	CASSLGGQGQNEQYF	TGTGCCAGCAGCTTGGGAGGACAGGGACAGAACGAGCAGTACTTC
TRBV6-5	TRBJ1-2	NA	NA	CASKGWTFNYGYTF	TGTGCCAGCAAAGGCTGGACATTTAACTATGGCTACACCTTC
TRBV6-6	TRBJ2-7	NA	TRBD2	CASRAGDSSYEQYF	TGTGCCAGCAGAGCGGGGGATTCCTCCTACGAGCAGTACTTC
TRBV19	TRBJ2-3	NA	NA	CASSIPGSADTQYF	TGTGCCAGTAGTATCCCAGGGTCGGCAGATACGCAGTATTTT
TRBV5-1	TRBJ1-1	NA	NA	CASSLARLGGAEAFF	TGCGCCAGCAGCTTGGCCCGCCTGGGGGGCGCTGAAGCTTTCTTT
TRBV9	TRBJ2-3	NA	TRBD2	CASSSRGGRGTDTQYF	TGTGCCAGCAGCTCGCGCGGGGGGCGCGGCACAGATACGCAGTATTTT
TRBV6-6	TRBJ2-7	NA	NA	CASSIGTSSYEQYF	TGTGCCAGCTCCATTGGAACGAGTTCCTACGAGCAGTACTTC
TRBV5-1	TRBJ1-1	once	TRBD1	CASRLGQGNTEAFF	TGCGCCAGCAGGCTGGGACAGGGAAACACTGAAGCTTTCTTT